A single T cell receptor beta chain is shown here with its context. No antigen is known for it. TCRdb fed the 5' RACE reads into MiXCR, producing one record per CDR3 protein. This table holds around 300,000 distinct CDR3 sequences, approximately 20% found once. The sample originates from a study of T-cell memory formation after mild COVID-19. Overall study context: Each donor largely had its own TCR clusters.

The CDR3 sequence is 14 residues long. Trimming took 5 bases from V and 7 from J; bases not matched to a gene: 6. The study, taken as a whole, reports: Day 15 to 85 contracting clones showed balanced CD4/CD8; later expanders leaned CD4+.

The sequenced material came from PBMCs or a T cell subset sorted from them (not recorded which). The rearrangement links TRBV12-3 or TRBV12-4 to TRBJ1-2, with TRBD1 matching over 11 bases. This clonotype was sampled from a man younger than 30 who had mild COVID-19 (a few samples of this study predate the infection). Cell type and time point are not known. This CDR3 reads CASSAGQGEGGYTF. For the CDR3, the DNA is TGTGCCAGCAGTGCGGGACAGGGGGAGGGTGGCTACACCTTC.